This entry concerns a single T cell receptor beta chain. Its antigen is not identified. Germline loops: CDR1 SGHDT, CDR2 YYEEEE. The CDR3 is 15 amino acids. Template switching introduced UMIs that contain a 6-nucleotide sample barcode. TCRdb re-called the 5' RACE reads and catalogs CDR3 proteins one per entry, DNA excluded. In all, the sample yields around 140,000 distinct CDR3 sequences. The data were obtained in a study of monozygotic twins with inflammatory bowel disease. Study results and limitations: IBD patients displayed reduced TCRbeta diversity (inverse Simpson) when set against healthy co-twins. No difference in repertoire similarity was seen between concordant and discordant twins, possibly because power was limited.

The sequenced sample was blood. The sequence was obtained from a human donor with ulcerative colitis or Crohn's disease, or a healthy co-twin of an affected twin (not recorded which). The chain employs TRBV5-6 and TRBJ2-3; the TCRdb D gene call, TRBD1, has no DNA to confirm it. The CDR3: CASSPRWGGTDTQYF.